This T cell receptor (beta chain) emerged from a study of human T cells and chemical hapten exposure. Broader study findings: With alopecia, donors may have immune responses unlike healthy people's.

TCRdb used MiXCR to reprocess the RACE reads, holding one entry per CDR3 protein. This table has more than 250,000 distinct CDR3 sequences, over 8% appearing once. This clonotype showed up just a few times. The antigen is not known. Sample time point: pre-sensitization, week 0. The treatment denotes: therapeutic diphenylcyclopropenone sensitization with weekly scalp DPC. At every patch-test visit, blood was drawn before the patch test was applied. This sample comprised whole blood, obtained in connection with sensitization to the hapten diphenylcyclopropenone (DPC). This receptor was obtained from a woman between 40 and 50 years old with alopecia areata. Some clones in this sample may be carry-over from other donors' samples.

The CDR3, as DNA: TGCAGTGCCCTCCGGGACACCAATTCACCCCTCCACTTT. It specifies CSALRDTNSPLHF. The genes are TRBV20-1 and TRBJ1-6; tentatively, D is TRBD1 (6 bases). V was trimmed by 6 bases and J by 7 bases, leaving 13 bases between them. Germline CDR1 and CDR2: DFQATT and SNEGSKA (reference sequence). The CDR3 extends over 13 amino acids.